The present entry profiles one T cell receptor beta chain with its context. The antigen remains undetermined. V trimming: 3 bases; J trimming: 4 bases; junction bases outside the gene matches: 7. Germline V gene sequence: CDR1 KGHSH, CDR2 LQKENI. The CDR3 is 16 amino acids. The data originate from a study of a mutant IDH1 vaccine in newly diagnosed glioma. As for the study in general: The first vaccination came 4-6 weeks after radiotherapy alone, or with temozolomide cycles. Patients arrived already treated with radiotherapy, temozolomide, or both, most having had both. Study-level findings and limits: Changes in the top peripheral T cell clonotypes seemingly had no bearing on pseudoprogression.

Time point denoted: week 11, during vaccination. Vaccination comprised doses that each held 300 ug of mutant IDH1 20-mer peptide, plus topical imiquimod. Using immunoSEQ multiplex PCR, the repertoire was profiled, and TCRdb retains in-frame clones only, with some absent. There are about 64,000 clones in the sample; approximately 88% occur only once, and around 8.2% lies in the top ten. This chain joins TRBV18 and TRBJ2-3, with 10 bases aligning to TRBD2. This clonotype was sampled from a woman in her 50s with glioma. Sequencing was performed on PBMCs, taken from a glioma patient whose treatment included an IDH1 peptide vaccine. DNA for the CDR3: TGTGCCAGCTCACCCACCCAGCGGGGGGGGTCAGATACGCAGTATTTT. Its translation: CASSPTQRGGSDTQYF.